The 17 T cell receptor beta chains presented below share a single source sample, sequenced in a study of blood T cells in healthy people across ages. Using a J-beta primer mix together with a sample-barcoded 5' primer, a second PCR was run for about 6 to 11 cycles. Each CDR3 protein gets one entry after TCRdb re-called the 5' RACE reads with MiXCR. The data hold around 850,000 distinct CDR3 sequences, with around 36% observed a single time. The source material was blood. Receptors originate from a man between 18 and 35 years old in good health.

This clonotype was seen only a few times. This rearrangement joins TRBV19 to TRBJ2-1, with TRBD1 matching 9 bases. Germline V gives CDR1 LNHDA, CDR2 SQIVND (reference sequence). V was clipped by 3 bases and J by 2 bases; unmatched bases: 5. The CDR3 runs 16 residues. The CDR3 region has the DNA TGTGCCAGTAGTATGCCCCGACAGGGGGCCTACAATGAGCAGTTCTTC. Its translation: CASSMPRQGAYNEQFF.

The chain combines TRBV7-2 with TRBJ1-2; D is perhaps TRBD1 (6 bases). Germline CDR1 is SGHTA and CDR2 is FQGNSA. The CDR3 sequence is 16 residues long. Trimming cost V 1 base and J 5 bases, with 17 bases left between them. The CDR3 DNA reads as TGTGCCAGCAGCTTAGAGACAGGAGGTTACACTTATGGCTACACCTTC. Protein sequence: CASSLETGGYTYGYTF.

This clonotype turned up a few times. The V and J genes are TRBV24-1 and TRBJ2-1; D assignment may be TRBD1 or TRBD2 (5 bases each). Trimming stripped 3 bases from V and 11 bases from J, with 10 bases between. Germline values: CDR1 KGHDR, CDR2 SFDVKD. This CDR3 has 12 residues. CDR3 coding DNA: TGTGCCACCAGTGATCTAGGGACGCAGCAGTTCTTC. Translation: CATSDLGTQQFF.

This clonotype was seen ten or more times. This chain joins TRBV4-2 and TRBJ2-5; D may be TRBD1 or TRBD2 (6 bases each). The V end lost 0 bases, the J end lost 1 base, and 12 bases lay between the germline ends. Germline V gives CDR1 LGHNA, CDR2 YNFKEQ. The CDR3 is 16 residues long. The CDR3 region is CASSQDWRGSQETQYF. The CDR3 DNA is TGTGCCAGCAGCCAAGATTGGAGGGGGAGCCAAGAGACCCAGTACTTC.

This clonotype was seen a handful of times. The chain uses TRBV7-2 and TRBJ1-2; weak D call: TRBD1 (5 bases). Trimming left V 1 base short and J 6 bases short, with 9 bases between. CDR1 and CDR2 (germline): SGHTA, FQGNSA. The CDR3 has 13 amino acids. Written as DNA, the CDR3 is TGTGCCAGCAGCTTAGAGACAGAGGATGGCTACACCTTC. Translated: CASSLETEDGYTF.

The V call is TRBV11-2, the J call TRBJ1-1; TRBD1 might be the D (6 bases). This CDR3 has 20 residues. Germline lookup yields CDR1 SGHAT and CDR2 FQNNGV. The V end was cut by 4 bases, the J end by 1 base, with 28 bases between. CDR3 in amino acids: CASSYDSGAWGADGNTEAFF. In DNA form, the CDR3 reads TGTGCCAGCAGCTACGATAGCGGGGCTTGGGGGGCCGATGGGAACACTGAAGCTTTCTTT.

This clonotype was detected only a few times. In DNA, the CDR3 is TGTGCCAGCAGTTTAGCGCGTAGGGGGACGCATGAAAAACTGTTTTTT. Protein: CASSLARRGTHEKLFF. The J gene is TRBJ1-4, the V gene TRBV12-3 or TRBV12-4, with D possibly matching TRBD1 (6 bases). The CDR3 consists of 16 residues. The V and J ends lost 0 bases and 6 bases respectively, with 14 bases between them.

This chain joins TRBV6-2 or TRBV6-3 and TRBJ2-6; D might be TRBD1 (6 bases). The V gene lost 2 bases and the J gene lost 0 bases, with 14 bases spanning the gap. The CDR3 covers 18 residues. Germline V gives CDR1 MNHEY, CDR2 SVGEGT. DNA of the CDR3: TGTGCCAGCAGTTACCTTCCGGGACAACTCTCTGGGGCCAACGTCCTGACTTTC. This gives the protein CASSYLPGQLSGANVLTF.

The table lists this clonotype with a few counts. The chain couples TRBV28 to TRBJ2-3, with TRBD1 matching over 9 bases. The V and J ends lost 3 bases and 5 bases, in that order; junction bases with no gene match: 9. The CDR3 contains 16 residues. Germline values: CDR1 MDHEN, CDR2 SYDVKM. CDR3 in amino acids: CASSFLRDRAGDTQYF. The DNA of the CDR3 is TGTGCCAGCAGTTTCCTGAGGGACAGGGCCGGAGATACGCAGTATTTT.

This clonotype was counted many times. The V and J genes are TRBV6-2 or TRBV6-3 and TRBJ1-5; weak D call: TRBD1 (5 bases). The CDR3 spans 13 residues. V lost 6 bases and J 1 base, leaving 7 bases between the germline ends. The V gene's germline CDR1 is MNHEY and CDR2 SVGEGT. The CDR3 DNA reads TGTGCCAGCAGCAGGGACAGCAATCAGCCCCAGCATTTT. The encoded protein is CASSRDSNQPQHF.

This clonotype was seen a handful of times. V is TRBV2 and J is TRBJ1-2; 8 nucleotides agree with TRBD1. This CDR3 is built from 14 residues. From germline, CDR1 is SNHLY and CDR2 FYNNEI. Germline trimming cut 3 bases from V and 8 bases from J; bases unmatched to any gene: 8. The CDR3 DNA is TGTGCCAGCAGTGAGACAGGGGTATATGGGGGCTACACCTTC. It specifies CASSETGVYGGYTF.

This clonotype was picked up many times. The V call is TRBV20-1, the J call TRBJ2-5, with a tentative D call TRBD1 (5 bases). The CDR3 runs 14 residues. Trimming pared 1 base from V and 4 bases from J, leaving 13 bases between. Germline CDR1 reads DFQATT; CDR2 reads SNEGSKA (reference sequence). The CDR3 spells CSARVTTDSETQYF. The CDR3 DNA reads TGCAGTGCTAGAGTAACGACAGACTCAGAGACCCAGTACTTC.

The sample holds a few counts of this clonotype. The J gene is TRBJ1-1, the V gene TRBV12-3 or TRBV12-4; D is unresolved. This CDR3 spans 11 amino acids. With 7 bases removed from V and 3 bases from J, the gap between germline ends came to 6 bases. CDR3 nucleotides: TGTGCCAGCACTGTTTACACTGAAGCTTTCTTT. It translates to CASTVYTEAFF.

V gene TRBV7-9 combines with J gene TRBJ2-5; unclear D gene. Between the trimmed V and J ends, which lost 5 bases and 4 bases, there was a span of 17 bases. CDR3 length equals 15 residues. In germline, CDR1 is SEHNR, CDR2 FQNEAQ (reference sequence). The CDR3 DNA reads TGTGCCAGCAGCACGTCCGAGGTGGACCGAGAGACCCAGTACTTC. Translation: CASSTSEVDRETQYF.

V and J are TRBV6-5 and TRBJ2-7, with D tentatively TRBD1 or TRBD2 (6 bases each). The V and J ends lost 2 bases and 1 base respectively, with 9 bases between them. There are 14 residues in the CDR3. Germline CDR1 is MNHEY and CDR2 is SVGAGI. The CDR3 region has the DNA TGTGCCAGCAGTTACCAGGGGACTTCCTACGAGCAGTACTTC. Translating it yields CASSYQGTSYEQYF.

The chain uses TRBV7-2 and TRBJ2-2; 7 bases align to TRBD1. Looked up from germline, CDR1 is SGHTA and CDR2 is FQGNSA. The CDR3 spans 17 residues. The trim removed 0 bases at V and 4 bases at J, leaving 8 bases unmatched. In nucleotides, the CDR3 is TGTGCCAGCAGCTTAGCTTCGACAGGGCCGGGCACCGGGGAGCTGTTTTTT. Encoded protein: CASSLASTGPGTGELFF.

V is TRBV20-1 and J is TRBJ2-5; D ambiguous. The DNA end is a closer match to TRBJ2-7, so the J assignment may be wrong. The CDR3 sequence is 13 residues long. Germline lookup yields CDR1 DFQATT and CDR2 SNEGSKA (reference sequence). CDR3 bases: TGCAGTGCTAGAGGATCCACCGACTACGAGCAGTACTTC. This codes for CSARGSTDYEQYF.